The 2 T cell receptor beta chains presented below share a single source sample, sequenced in a study of Ad26.COV2.S vaccination and SARS-CoV-2 variants. TCRdb keeps only in-frame clones here, not all; method: immunoSEQ multiplex PCR. The sample yields approximately 300,000 clones, about 86% seen once. Sample treatment: 15 to 20 received Ad26.COV2.S at low or high dose, single or two shots; about 5 received placebo; per-sample allocation not given. At day 63 after the first vaccine or placebo injection, samples were drawn. Material: peripheral blood, obtained in a trial of Ad26.COV2.S vaccine versus placebo. Receptors originate from a person between 18 and 60 years old who received the Ad26.COV2.S COVID-19 vaccine or a placebo.

With respect to this clone: The final CDR3 position lacks the conserved phenylalanine or tryptophan, pointing to a likely read error. Because the CDR3's place on the DNA is in doubt, the DNA is left out and the CDR3 is given as listed by TCRdb. The chain is built from TRBV7-2 and TRBJ1-1; the table's D call, TRBD1, was not checked against the DNA. CDR1 and CDR2 from the germline V gene are SGHTA and FQGNSA. The CDR3 contains 13 residues when both ends are counted. The chain's CDR3 is CASSFGQNLLLGV.

This CDR3 reads CASSPPYRGTPRPQHF. CDR3 in DNA: TGTGCCAGCAGTCCACCCTACAGGGGGACACCCCGGCCCCAGCATTTT. This rearrangement joins TRBV6-6 to TRBJ1-5, with 8 bases lining up with TRBD1. The CDR3 loop spans 16 amino acids. The trim removed 5 bases at V and 9 bases at J, leaving 15 bases unmatched. Germline CDR1 reads MNHNY; CDR2 reads SVGAGI (reference sequence).